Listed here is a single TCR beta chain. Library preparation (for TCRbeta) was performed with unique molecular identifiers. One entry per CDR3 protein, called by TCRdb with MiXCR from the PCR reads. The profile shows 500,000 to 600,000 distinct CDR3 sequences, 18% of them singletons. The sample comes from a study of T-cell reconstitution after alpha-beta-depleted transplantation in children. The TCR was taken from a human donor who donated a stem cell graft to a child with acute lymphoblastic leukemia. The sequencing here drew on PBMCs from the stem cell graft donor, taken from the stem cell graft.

DNA of the CDR3: TGTGCCAGCAGCCAAGACCAGGGGAGTCGGGCTGAAGCTTTCTTT. Translating it yields CASSQDQGSRAEAFF. The gene calls are TRBV3-1 and TRBJ1-1; possible D gene TRBD1, 6 bases. Germline CDR1 and CDR2: LGHDT and YNNKEL (reference sequence). The CDR3 spans 15 residues. Trimming took 0 bases from V and 6 from J, leaving 14 bases between them.